These 19 T cell receptor beta chains were all obtained from the same sample, sequenced in a study of control samples from healthy donors and cancer patients. The table came from immunoSEQ multiplex PCR; TCRdb's copy has only in-frame clones and leaves some out. Of about 58,000 clones listed, about 90% are singletons. Sequencing was carried out using PBMCs. The source of these receptors is a woman in her sixties or seventies with lung cancer.

V usage is TRBV20-1 and J usage is TRBJ2-5; no reliable D call. The CDR3 extends over 15 amino acids. The V gene's germline CDR1 is DFQATT and CDR2 SNEGSKA (reference sequence). The ends were cut back, 3 bases at V and 5 bases at J, with 19 bases in the middle. In DNA form, the CDR3 reads TGCAGTGCTAGTCCCCACTCGGACCCCGGGGAGACCCAGTACTTC. Encoded protein: CSASPHSDPGETQYF.

The V call is TRBV11-2, the J call TRBJ1-5; D uncertain. With 1 base removed from V and 0 bases from J, the gap between germline ends came to 4 bases. Per germline, CDR1 SGHAT and CDR2 FQNNGV. CDR3 length equals 14 residues. CDR3 residues: CASSLVNSNQPQHF. CDR3 DNA sequence: TGTGCCAGCAGCTTAGTCAATAGCAATCAGCCCCAGCATTTT.

The V gene is TRBV5-1, the J gene TRBJ2-1, with 8 nucleotides matching TRBD1. The germline CDR1 and CDR2 sequences are SGHRS and YFSETQ. V trimming: 7 bases; J trimming: 8 bases; junction bases outside the gene matches: 14. The CDR3 spans 15 residues. Here the CDR3 reads CASRMAPQGAHEQFF. The CDR3 bases are TGCGCCAGCCGGATGGCCCCCCAGGGGGCTCATGAGCAGTTCTTC.

This clone was picked up one time. The chain couples TRBV7-3 to TRBJ2-5; D remains ambiguous. V was trimmed by 2 bases and J by 6 bases, leaving 10 bases between them. The CDR3 has 13 residues. Germline V gives CDR1 SGHTA, CDR2 FQGTGA. CDR3 region: CASSLDGWQTQYF. CDR3 sequence (DNA): TGTGCCAGCAGCTTAGATGGCTGGCAGACCCAGTACTTC. The whole variable domain, remainder taken from reference TRBV7-3 and TRBJ2-5, is GAGVSQTPSNKVTEKGKYVELRCDPISGHTALYWYRQSLGQGPEFLIYFQGTGAADDSGLPNDRFFAVRPEGSVSTLKIQRTERGDSAVYLCASSLDGWQTQYFGPGTRLLVL.

J is TRBJ1-1 and V is TRBV7-9, with D uncertain. Trimming pared 6 bases from V and 1 base from J, leaving 9 bases between. Germline assignment: CDR1 SEHNR and CDR2 FQNEAQ (reference sequence). This CDR3 contains 13 residues. The CDR3 sequence: CASRGKSNTEAFF. CDR3 bases: TGTGCCAGCAGGGGTAAATCGAACACTGAAGCTTTCTTT.

The chain combines TRBV4-1 with TRBJ1-1; the D is unclear. The germline gives CDR1 MGHRA, CDR2 YSYEKL. The CDR3 spans 15 residues. Trimming took off 4 bases at V and 1 base at J, with 13 bases between the two ends. CDR3 sequence reads: CASSPLLRANTEAFF. CDR3 DNA: TGCGCCAGCAGCCCACTCCTCCGGGCGAACACTGAAGCTTTCTTT.

The chain employs TRBV11-2 and TRBJ2-1; the D gene could be TRBD1 or TRBD2 (6 bases each). Germline V gives CDR1 SGHAT, CDR2 FQNNGV. CDR3 length equals 14 residues. V was trimmed by 0 bases and J by 12 bases, leaving 15 bases between them. CDR3 in amino acids: CASSLEPGGRWQFF. CDR3 nucleotides: TGTGCCAGCAGCTTAGAACCCGGGGGCCGGTGGCAGTTCTTC. Complete variable domain (other parts from reference TRBV11-2 and TRBJ2-1): EAGVAQSPRYKIIEKRQSVAFWCNPISGHATLYWYQQILGQGPKLLIQFQNNGVVDDSQLPKDRFSAERLKGVDSTLKIQPAKLEDSAVYLCASSLEPGGRWQFFGPGTRLTVL.

This clone came up a few times. The chain joins TRBV11-2 to TRBJ2-2; D not resolved. The CDR3 spans 15 residues. V was shortened by 5 bases and J by 3 bases, with 13 bases between the two germline ends. Germline assignment: CDR1 SGHAT and CDR2 FQNNGV. The CDR3 DNA reads as TGTGCCAGCAGCCCTAGGACGGGTGACACCGGGGAGCTGTTTTTT. This translates into CASSPRTGDTGELFF.

The CDR3, as DNA: TGTGCCAGCAGCCATTACGACAGGGACCTCTATGGCTACACCTTC. This sequence encodes CASSHYDRDLYGYTF. V usage is TRBV5-4 and J usage is TRBJ1-2; 7 bases are shared with TRBD1. CDR1 is SGHNT and CDR2 is YYREEE in the germline V gene (reference sequence). This CDR3 region has 15 residues. After removal of 4 bases from V and 4 bases from J, the junction contained 10 bases not matched to a gene.

The chain employs TRBV28 and TRBJ2-3, with TRBD2 matching over 9 bases. After removal of 5 bases from V and 6 bases from J, the junction contained 3 bases not matched to a gene. Germline lookup yields CDR1 MDHEN and CDR2 SYDVKM. The CDR3 sequence is 13 residues long. The CDR3 loop reads CASSQGLADTQYF. In nucleotides, the CDR3 is TGTGCCAGCAGTCAGGGACTAGCTGATACGCAGTATTTT.

The chain carries TRBV7-2 and TRBJ1-4, with unresolved D. This CDR3 has 14 residues. Germline V CDR1 and CDR2: SGHTA, FQGNSA. Trimming took off 3 bases at V and 1 base at J, with 6 bases between the two ends. The CDR3: CASSFRGTNEKLFF. CDR3 in DNA: TGTGCCAGCAGCTTCCGGGGAACTAATGAAAAACTGTTTTTT.

The chain has TRBV28 and TRBJ1-2; no clear D gene. Germline V gene lookup returns CDR1 MDHEN and CDR2 SYDVKM. The CDR3 contains 12 residues. Trimming stripped 8 bases from V and 6 bases from J, with 13 bases between. The CDR3 here is CASLTEWDGYTF. Here the CDR3 DNA reads TGTGCCAGCCTAACTGAATGGGATGGCTACACCTTC.

This rearrangement joins TRBV12-5 to TRBJ2-1, with D hard to call. The CDR3 has 13 amino acids. Per the germline V gene, CDR1 is LGHNT and CDR2 is FRNRAP. The germline V and J ends were trimmed by 0 bases and 6 bases, with 6 bases remaining between them. CDR3 nucleotides: TGTGCTAGTGGTTTGGTAACTGTCAATGAGCAGTTCTTC. Translated, it gives CASGLVTVNEQFF.

Comment on this clone: This specimen includes other DNA sequences encoding the same CDR3. V usage is TRBV11-2 and J usage is TRBJ2-3; the D is unclear. The V gene's germline CDR1 is SGHAT and CDR2 FQNNGV. This CDR3 spans 14 amino acids. V lost 1 base, J lost 3 bases, and 8 bases lay in between. As DNA, the CDR3 is TGTGCCAGCAGCTTAGGGGGTCGTACAGATACGCAGTATTTT. This sequence encodes CASSLGGRTDTQYF.

The V gene is TRBV6-5, the J gene TRBJ2-5; unclear D gene. V lost 7 bases and J lost 5, with 14 bases in between. Germline V CDR1 and CDR2: MNHEY, SVGAGI. The CDR3 totals 13 residues. DNA of the CDR3: TGTGCCAGCATTCGTACCACAGACGAGACCCAGTACTTC. Amino acid sequence: CASIRTTDETQYF.

The chain joins TRBV28 to TRBJ1-6, with TRBD1 as a possible D gene (6 bases). The CDR3 has 16 residues. The V gene lost 5 bases and the J gene lost 9 bases, with 20 bases spanning the gap. CDR1 and CDR2 from the germline V gene are MDHEN and SYDVKM. The chain's CDR3 is CASSLPSRGTSSPLHF. The CDR3 nucleotides are TGTGCCAGCAGTCTACCGTCTCGTGGGACAAGTTCACCCCTCCACTTT.

The J gene is TRBJ1-5, the V gene TRBV15; a weak D match, TRBD1 (6 bases). Per germline, CDR1 LNHNV and CDR2 YYDKDF (reference sequence). The V gene lost 1 base and the J gene lost 12 bases, with 28 bases spanning the gap. This CDR3 comprises 18 residues. Here the CDR3 DNA reads TGTGCCACCAGCAGAGTGGGGAACAGGGAGAGGGATTCGTTGTTCCAGCATTTT. Translation gives CATSRVGNRERDSLFQHF.

J is TRBJ2-7 and V is TRBV5-1; D may be TRBD2 (5 bases). V lost 0 bases, J lost 6 bases, and 16 bases lay in between. This CDR3 has 15 residues. The germline CDR1 and CDR2 sequences are SGHRS and YFSETQ. The CDR3 region is CASSLGGPRSGEQYF. CDR3 nucleotide sequence: TGCGCCAGCAGCTTGGGAGGGCCCCGATCGGGCGAGCAGTACTTC.

The table lists this clone with a count of one. The chain carries TRBV7-6 and TRBJ2-5; the D gene could be TRBD1 or TRBD2 (6 bases each). CDR3 size: 14 residues. V dropped 2 bases and J dropped 4 bases, with 11 bases sitting between them. CDR1 SGHVS and CDR2 FNYEAQ come from the germline V gene. This chain's CDR3 is CASSLKGGIETQYF. The CDR3 coding sequence is TGTGCCAGCAGCTTAAAGGGGGGCATAGAGACCCAGTACTTC. Complete variable domain (other parts from reference TRBV7-6 and TRBJ2-5): GAGVSQSPRYKVTKRGQDVALRCDPISGHVSLYWYRQALGQGPEFLTYFNYEAQQDKSGLPNDRFSAERPEGSISTLTIQRTEQRDSAMYRCASSLKGGIETQYFGPGTRLLVL.